This T cell receptor (beta chain) was retrieved from a study of blood T cell repertoires in COVID-19. At the level of the study: Some COVID-19 samples were acute and others convalescent; all came from the United States, Italy and Spain. PBMCs, B-cell-depleted T cells, or T cells provided the cDNA or gDNA that made up the material.

Libraries were prepared by immunoSEQ multiplex PCR; TCRdb keeps only in-frame clonotypes and omits some of them. The table records about 150,000 clones, 80% to 90% of them present only once. A Seattle source enrolled patients during active infection and followed them longitudinally. Per germline, CDR1 LNHNV and CDR2 YYDKDF (reference sequence). This CDR3 region has 15 residues. Trimming cost V 8 bases and J 5 bases, with 21 bases left between them. The sequenced material came from peripheral blood. The sequence derives from a man younger than 35 with COVID-19, enrolled during active disease. The rearrangement links TRBV15 to TRBJ2-5; D might be TRBD2 (5 bases). CDR3 sequence reads: CATELNLGSGETQYF. CDR3 DNA: TGTGCCACCGAATTAAACCTCGGATCGGGGGAGACCCAGTACTTC.